These 27 T cell receptor beta chains were sequenced from one sample in a study of blood T cell repertoires in COVID-19. Generated by immunoSEQ multiplex PCR, the TCRdb table keeps only in-frame clones and is missing some. Of over 150,000 clones detected, approximately 80% appear once; the ten largest clones hold roughly 2.9%. Sequenced input: peripheral blood. The source of these receptors is a woman aged 55-70 years with acute or convalescent COVID-19.

This clone came up a few times. The chain combines TRBV2 with TRBJ1-2; D is ambiguous. Between the trimmed V and J ends, which lost 6 bases and 7 bases, there was a span of 15 bases. The V gene's germline CDR1 is SNHLY and CDR2 FYNNEI. The CDR3 runs 13 residues. Written as DNA, the CDR3 is TGTGCCAGCAGGCGACTACGGGAGGCTGGCTACACCTTC. Protein sequence: CASRRLREAGYTF.

Comment on this clone: The same CDR3 can be traced to other DNA sequences in this sample. V usage is TRBV5-1 and J usage is TRBJ2-3, with D maybe TRBD2 (6 bases). Deletions cut 0 bases from V and 3 bases from J, with 8 bases between. CDR3 length: 14 amino acids. The germline gives CDR1 SGHRS, CDR2 YFSETQ. The CDR3: CASSLGRGTDTQYF. The CDR3 DNA is TGCGCCAGCAGCTTGGGGCGGGGAACAGATACGCAGTATTTT.

This clone occurred a few times. The chain recombines TRBV7-6 with TRBJ2-1; 10 bases match TRBD2. The V gene end was trimmed by 6 bases and the J gene end by 4 bases; junction bases not matched to a gene: 6. Per germline, CDR1 SGHVS and CDR2 FNYEAQ. This CDR3 is built from 15 residues. CDR3 DNA: TGTGCCAGCAGACTTTCTAGCGGGGGATACAATGAGCAGTTCTTC. It encodes CASRLSSGGYNEQFF.

The chain couples TRBV6-1 to TRBJ1-2; no firm D call. V was cut by 5 bases and J by 4 bases, with 14 bases left in between. The CDR3 runs to 14 residues. Germline CDR1 and CDR2: MNHNS and SASEGT. This CDR3 is CASSPMGGGYGYTF. The CDR3 DNA is TGTGCCAGCAGTCCCATGGGAGGCGGCTATGGCTACACCTTC.

The CDR3 sequence: CASSLGREQPQHF. CDR3 DNA sequence: TGTGCCAGCAGCTTAGGCCGGGAACAGCCCCAGCATTTT. This sequence joins TRBV13 and TRBJ1-5; unclear D gene. The germline V gene encodes CDR1 PRHDT and CDR2 FYEKMQ (reference sequence). V gave up 0 bases and J gave up 7 bases, with 7 bases separating them. The CDR3 is 13 amino acids.

The V gene is TRBV5-1, the J gene TRBJ2-3; 9 bases are a match to TRBD2. The V segment lost 1 base and the J segment 0 bases; nucleotides outside the gene matches: 15. Germline V gives CDR1 SGHRS, CDR2 YFSETQ. The CDR3 totals 20 residues. The CDR3: CASSLWIAGDAWSSTDTQYF. The CDR3 DNA reads TGCGCCAGCAGCTTGTGGATAGCGGGGGACGCTTGGTCTAGCACAGATACGCAGTATTTT.

The DNA for the CDR3 is TGTGCCAGCAGCCAAATACAGTATAATTCACCCCTCCACTTT. This encodes CASSQIQYNSPLHF. This chain uses TRBV3-1 (or the pseudogene TRBV3-2) with TRBJ1-6, with no clear D. This CDR3 has 14 residues. Germline CDR1 and CDR2: LGHDT and YNNKEL (reference sequence). The ends were cut back, 2 bases at V and 4 bases at J, with 6 bases in the middle.

The chain combines TRBV10-1 with TRBJ2-7; 7 bases are shared with TRBD1. Germline V gene data show CDR1 as WNHNN and CDR2 as SYGVQD (reference sequence). V was pared by 3 bases and J by 2 bases, with 4 bases of the junction left unmatched. The CDR3 loop spans 14 amino acids. CDR3 coding DNA: TGCGCCAGCAGTGAACAGGGGCGCCCCTACGAGCAGTACTTC. Protein product: CASSEQGRPYEQYF.

CDR3 sequence reads: CASSPELKETQYF. CDR3 in DNA: TGTGCCAGCTCACCCGAACTCAAAGAGACCCAGTACTTC. The chain recombines TRBV18 with TRBJ2-5; no definite D call. Trimming pared 3 bases from V and 3 bases from J, leaving 8 bases between. CDR3 size: 13 residues. Per the germline V gene, CDR1 is KGHSH and CDR2 is LQKENI.

The chain couples TRBV19 to TRBJ2-2, with a possible D match to TRBD1 (6 bases). The CDR3 extends over 13 amino acids. With 0 bases removed from V and 8 bases from J, the gap between germline ends came to 7 bases. In germline, CDR1 is LNHDA, CDR2 SQIVND (reference sequence). The DNA of the CDR3 is TGTGCCAGTAGTATAGACAGGGGTGGGGAGCTGTTTTTT. It yields the protein CASSIDRGGELFF.

This chain joins TRBV19 and TRBJ1-5; the match to TRBD1 covers 8 bases. Trimming took 8 bases from V and 5 from J; bases not matched to a gene: 14. Germline V gene sequence: CDR1 LNHDA, CDR2 SQIVND (reference sequence). This CDR3 has 16 residues. The CDR3 DNA sequence: TGTGCCAGTGGCCCGGGTGGACAGGGAGGTCATCAGCCCCAGCATTTT. Encoded protein: CASGPGGQGGHQPQHF.

This rearrangement joins TRBV7-9 to TRBJ1-1; possibly TRBD1 for D (6 bases). The CDR3 is 13 residues long. Germline V gene sequence: CDR1 SEHNR, CDR2 FQNEAQ (reference sequence). The V end lost 4 bases, the J end lost 4 bases, and 10 bases lay between the germline ends. CDR3 bases: TGTGCCAGCAGCTCGCCACAGGGCACTGAAGCTTTCTTT. Its protein product is CASSSPQGTEAFF.

The chain carries TRBV7-2 and TRBJ2-5; 9 nucleotides agree with TRBD2. Trimming at V came to 5 bases and at J to 5 bases, leaving 18 bases not matched to a gene. The germline gives CDR1 SGHTA, CDR2 FQGNSA. CDR3 length equals 18 residues. The CDR3 region is CASSILAVAGASWETQYF. Here the CDR3 DNA reads TGTGCCAGCAGCATCCTTGCGGTAGCGGGGGCCTCCTGGGAGACCCAGTACTTC.

This chain links TRBV19 with TRBJ1-5, with D tentatively TRBD1 (6 bases). Looked up from germline, CDR1 is LNHDA and CDR2 is SQIVND (reference sequence). This CDR3 has 13 amino acids. Trimming pared 6 bases from V and 5 bases from J, leaving 11 bases between. The CDR3 protein is CASSPGGHQPQHF. In DNA form, the CDR3 reads TGTGCCAGTAGCCCCGGGGGGCATCAGCCCCAGCATTTT. Based on the CDR3 plus reference TRBV19 and TRBJ1-5, the full variable domain is DGGITQSPKYLFRKEGQNVTLSCEQNLNHDAMYWYRQDPGQGLRLIYYSQIVNDFQKGDIAEGYSVSREKKESFPLTVTSAQKNPTAFYLCASSPGGHQPQHFGDGTRLSIL.

This clone was seen a few times. At the DNA level, this CDR3 is encoded by other sequences in the same sample as well. This chain connects TRBV5-1 to TRBJ1-2, with D uncertain. The CDR3 extends over 12 amino acids. The V gene's germline CDR1 is SGHRS and CDR2 YFSETQ. Trimming took off 7 bases at V and 0 bases at J, with 7 bases between the two ends. Here the CDR3 reads CASSSSNYGYTF. The CDR3 bases are TGCGCCAGCTCCTCTTCTAACTATGGCTACACCTTC.

The chain has TRBV5-6 and TRBJ1-2; TRBD1 matches at 8 bases. There are 15 residues in the CDR3. V trimming: 7 bases; J trimming: 1 base; junction bases outside the gene matches: 9. The germline V gene encodes CDR1 SGHDT and CDR2 YYEEEE. The CDR3 DNA sequence: TGTGCCAGCCGCCGTGTGGACAGGGATAACTATGGCTACACCTTC. Protein sequence: CASRRVDRDNYGYTF.

V is TRBV7-8 and J is TRBJ1-4; a possible D gene is TRBD1 (6 bases). Germline CDR1 SGHVS, CDR2 FQNEAQ. V lost 6 bases and J 4 bases, leaving 9 bases between the germline ends. The CDR3 loop spans 13 amino acids. CDR3 bases: TGTGCCAGCAGGACAGGTGTTAATGAAAAACTGTTTTTT. This codes for CASRTGVNEKLFF.

This chain uses TRBV6-6 with TRBJ1-3; TRBD1 matches at 7 bases. From germline, CDR1 is MNHNY and CDR2 SVGAGI (reference sequence). The CDR3 covers 15 residues. The trim removed 3 bases at V and 9 bases at J, leaving 11 bases unmatched. DNA for the CDR3: TGTGCCAGCAGTTATGTGGGGGACCCAGGGGGCACCATATATTTT. Its protein is CASSYVGDPGGTIYF.

J is TRBJ2-7 and V is TRBV11-2; the D gene is possibly TRBD1 (5 bases). Germline V gene lookup returns CDR1 SGHAT and CDR2 FQNNGV. The length of the CDR3 is 14 residues. V was shortened by 6 bases and J by 9 bases, with 21 bases between the two germline ends. This CDR3 reads CASRKFRAPTRQYF. The CDR3, as DNA: TGTGCCAGCAGAAAATTCAGGGCTCCCACGAGGCAGTACTTC.

The chain joins TRBV5-1 to TRBJ2-7; the D gene is possibly TRBD1 (6 bases). Between the trimmed V and J ends, which lost 1 base and 2 bases, there was a span of 13 bases. Per the germline V gene, CDR1 is SGHRS and CDR2 is YFSETQ. This CDR3 spans 15 amino acids. CDR3 sequence reads: CASSLRSGATYEQYF. The CDR3 nucleotides are TGCGCCAGCAGCTTGAGGTCAGGGGCCACCTACGAGCAGTACTTC.

The rearrangement joins TRBV25-1 to TRBJ2-5; possible D gene TRBD1, 7 bases. Between the trimmed V and J ends, which lost 1 base and 5 bases, there was a span of 14 bases. The CDR3 loop spans 15 amino acids. CDR1 and CDR2 (germline): MGHDK, SYGVNS. The CDR3 loop is CASSESGGGGETQYF. DNA for the CDR3: TGTGCCAGCAGTGAATCTGGAGGGGGCGGGGAGACCCAGTACTTC. Together with reference TRBV25-1 and TRBJ2-5, the CDR3 gives the full variable domain: EADIYQTPRYLVIGTGKKITLECSQTMGHDKMYWYQQDPGMELHLIHYSYGVNSTEKGDLSSESTVSRIRTEHFPLTLESARPSHTSQYLCASSESGGGGETQYFGPGTRLLVL.

Regarding this clone: The germline gene is not matched at one end of the junction; a read error may be the cause. The chain uses TRBV6-4 and TRBJ2-3, with D uncertain. CDR1 and CDR2 from the germline V gene are MRHNA and SNTAGT. This CDR3 region has 9 residues. The CDR3 loop reads CASSSRLRF. The CDR3 DNA follows: TGTGCCAGCAGTAGCCGACTTCGTTTT.

This clone was counted only a few times. The rearrangement links TRBV4-1 to TRBJ1-1, with D maybe TRBD1 (5 bases). Germline V gene lookup returns CDR1 MGHRA and CDR2 YSYEKL. Trimming stripped 0 bases from V and 1 base from J, with 15 bases between. This CDR3 contains 17 residues. This CDR3 is CASSQDERGVPNTEAFF. CDR3 sequence (DNA): TGCGCCAGCAGCCAAGATGAACGGGGGGTTCCGAACACTGAAGCTTTCTTT.

V usage is TRBV6-5 and J usage is TRBJ1-4, with a possible D match to TRBD1 (5 bases). The CDR3 length is 15 residues. CDR1 MNHEY and CDR2 SVGAGI come from the germline V gene. Between the trimmed V and J ends, which lost 6 bases and 0 bases, there was a span of 11 bases. The chain's CDR3 is CASSQDSATNEKLFF. CDR3 DNA: TGTGCCAGCAGCCAAGACAGTGCAACTAATGAAAAACTGTTTTTT.

V usage is TRBV19 and J usage is TRBJ2-2, with D possibly TRBD1 on 5 matching bases. The CDR3 is 13 amino acids. V was trimmed by 5 bases and J by 8 bases, leaving 12 bases between them. The germline CDR1 and CDR2 sequences are LNHDA and SQIVND (reference sequence). The chain's CDR3 is CASSGFTGGELFF. Here the CDR3 DNA reads TGTGCCAGTAGTGGTTTTACAGGAGGGGAGCTGTTTTTT.

This chain links TRBV5-5 with TRBJ1-2, with D possibly being TRBD1 (5 bases). Germline V lookup: CDR1 SGHKS, CDR2 YYEKEE (reference sequence). V was pared by 3 bases and J by 0 bases, with 6 bases between. The CDR3 extends over 13 amino acids. CDR3 nucleotides: TGTGCCAGCAGCTCAGGGCCTAACTATGGCTACACCTTC. Protein product: CASSSGPNYGYTF.

The gene calls are TRBV5-1 and TRBJ2-2; 8 nucleotides line up with TRBD1. The ends lost 0 bases at V and 8 bases at J; junction bases unmatched: 6. CDR3 length: 15 residues. Germline V CDR1 and CDR2: SGHRS, YFSETQ. Here the CDR3 DNA reads TGCGCCAGCAGCTTGGCGAGGCAGGGGGCTGGGGAGCTGTTTTTT. It is translated as CASSLARQGAGELFF. Looking up the rest from reference TRBV5-1 and TRBJ2-2 gives the full variable domain: KAGVTQTPRYLIKTRGQQVTLSCSPISGHRSVSWYQQTPGQGLQFLFEYFSETQRNKGNFPGRFSGRQFSNSRSEMNVSTLELGDSALYLCASSLARQGAGELFFGEGSRLTVL.